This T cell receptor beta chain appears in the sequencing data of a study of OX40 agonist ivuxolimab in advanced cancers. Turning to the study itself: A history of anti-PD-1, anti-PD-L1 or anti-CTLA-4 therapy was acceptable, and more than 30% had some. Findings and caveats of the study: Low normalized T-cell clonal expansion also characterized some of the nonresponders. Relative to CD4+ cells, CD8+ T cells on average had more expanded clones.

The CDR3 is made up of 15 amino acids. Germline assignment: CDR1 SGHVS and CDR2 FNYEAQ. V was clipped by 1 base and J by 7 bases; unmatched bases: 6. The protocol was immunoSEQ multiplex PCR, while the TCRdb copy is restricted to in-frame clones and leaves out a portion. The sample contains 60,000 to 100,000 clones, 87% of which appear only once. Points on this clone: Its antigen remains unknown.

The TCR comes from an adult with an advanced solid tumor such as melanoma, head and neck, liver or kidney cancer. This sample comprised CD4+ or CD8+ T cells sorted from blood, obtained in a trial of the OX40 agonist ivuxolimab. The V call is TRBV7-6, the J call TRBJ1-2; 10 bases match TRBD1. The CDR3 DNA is TGTGCCAGCAGCTTAGGGCCGGGACAGGGGTCTGGCTACACCTTC. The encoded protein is CASSLGPGQGSGYTF.